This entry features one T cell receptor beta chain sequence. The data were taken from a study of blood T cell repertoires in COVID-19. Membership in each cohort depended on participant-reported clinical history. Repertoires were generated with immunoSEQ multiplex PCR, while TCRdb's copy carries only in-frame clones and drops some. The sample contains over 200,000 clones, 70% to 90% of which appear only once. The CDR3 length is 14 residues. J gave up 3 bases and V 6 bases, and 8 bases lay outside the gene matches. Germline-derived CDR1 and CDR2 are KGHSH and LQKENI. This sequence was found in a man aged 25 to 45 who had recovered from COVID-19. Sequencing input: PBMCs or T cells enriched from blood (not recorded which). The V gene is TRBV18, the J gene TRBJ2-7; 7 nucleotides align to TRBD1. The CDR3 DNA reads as TGTGCCAGCTCCCCGACAGGGTTGAGCTACGAGCAGTACTTC. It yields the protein CASSPTGLSYEQYF. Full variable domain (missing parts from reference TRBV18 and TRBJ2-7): NAGVMQNPRHLVRRRGQEARLRCSPMKGHSHVYWYRQLPEEGLKFMVYLQKENIIDESGMPKERFSAEFPKEGPSILRIQQVVRGDSAAYFCASSPTGLSYEQYFGPGTRLTVT.